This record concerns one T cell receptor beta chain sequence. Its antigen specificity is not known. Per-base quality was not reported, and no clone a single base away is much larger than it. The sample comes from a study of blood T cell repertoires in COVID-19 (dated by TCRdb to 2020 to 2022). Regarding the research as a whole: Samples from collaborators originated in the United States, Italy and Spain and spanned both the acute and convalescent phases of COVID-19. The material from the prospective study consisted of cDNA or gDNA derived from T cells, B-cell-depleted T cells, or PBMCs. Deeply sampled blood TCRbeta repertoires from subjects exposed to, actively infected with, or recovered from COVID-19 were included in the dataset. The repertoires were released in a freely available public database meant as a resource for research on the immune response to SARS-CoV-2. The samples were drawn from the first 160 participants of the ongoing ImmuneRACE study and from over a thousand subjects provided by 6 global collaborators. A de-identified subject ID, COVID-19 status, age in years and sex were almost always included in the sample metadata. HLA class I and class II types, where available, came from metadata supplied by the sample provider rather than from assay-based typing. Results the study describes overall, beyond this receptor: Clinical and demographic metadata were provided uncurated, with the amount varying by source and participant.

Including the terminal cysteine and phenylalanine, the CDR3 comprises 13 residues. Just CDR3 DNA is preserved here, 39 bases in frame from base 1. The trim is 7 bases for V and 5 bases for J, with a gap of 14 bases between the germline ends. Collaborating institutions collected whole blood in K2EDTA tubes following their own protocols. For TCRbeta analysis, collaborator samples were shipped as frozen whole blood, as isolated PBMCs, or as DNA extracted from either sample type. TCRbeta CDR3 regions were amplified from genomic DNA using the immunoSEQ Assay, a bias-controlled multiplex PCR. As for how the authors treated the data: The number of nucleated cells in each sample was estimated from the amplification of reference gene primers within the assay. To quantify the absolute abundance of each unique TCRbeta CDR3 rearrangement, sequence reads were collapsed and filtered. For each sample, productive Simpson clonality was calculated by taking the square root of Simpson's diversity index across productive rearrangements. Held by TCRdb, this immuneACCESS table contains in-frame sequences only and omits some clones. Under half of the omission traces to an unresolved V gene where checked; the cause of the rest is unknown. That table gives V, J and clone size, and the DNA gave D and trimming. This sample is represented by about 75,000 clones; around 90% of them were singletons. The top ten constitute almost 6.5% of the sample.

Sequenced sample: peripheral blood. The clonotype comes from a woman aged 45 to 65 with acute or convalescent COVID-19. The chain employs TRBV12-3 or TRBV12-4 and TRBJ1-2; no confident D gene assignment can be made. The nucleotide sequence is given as TGTGCCAGCACCACGACGGGAGGGTATGGCTACACCTTC. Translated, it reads CASTTTGGYGYTF.